One sample yielded the 22 T cell receptor beta chains listed below, sequenced in a study of shared clonotypes between healthy human individuals. CD45RO negativity and positive selection for CCR7 defined naive CD8 cells, a population that excluded terminally differentiated effector memory CD45RA+ cells. The protocol was immunoSEQ multiplex PCR, while the TCRdb copy is restricted to in-frame clones and leaves out a portion. The sample contains roughly 600,000 clones, nearly 98% of which appear only once. The sequencing input was naive CD8+ T cells sorted from blood. These receptors were taken from a man younger than 45 in good health.

The chain is built from TRBV7-6 and TRBJ2-7; possible D gene TRBD1, 6 bases. Germline CDR1 is SGHVS and CDR2 is FNYEAQ. The CDR3 spans 15 residues. V dropped 3 bases and J dropped 2 bases, with 14 bases sitting between them. The CDR3 is CASSFSKGTPYEQYF. The CDR3 DNA reads TGTGCCAGCAGCTTTTCGAAGGGGACACCCTACGAGCAGTACTTC. Looking up the rest from reference TRBV7-6 and TRBJ2-7 gives the full variable domain: GAGVSQSPRYKVTKRGQDVALRCDPISGHVSLYWYRQALGQGPEFLTYFNYEAQQDKSGLPNDRFSAERPEGSISTLTIQRTEQRDSAMYRCASSFSKGTPYEQYFGPGTRLTVT.

Only one count was recorded for this clone. The chain has TRBV29-1 and TRBJ2-7, with 8 bases matching TRBD2. Germline V gives CDR1 SQVTM, CDR2 ANQGSEA. J gave up 2 bases and V 6 bases, and 9 bases lay outside the gene matches. The CDR3 has 14 amino acids. CDR3 amino acids: CSVLTSGGTYEQYF. CDR3 coding DNA: TGCAGCGTCCTTACTAGCGGAGGTACCTACGAGCAGTACTTC.

Comment on this clone: The sample carries other DNA sequences with the same CDR3. V usage is TRBV11-2 and J usage is TRBJ2-7, with TRBD2 as a possible D gene (6 bases). Trimming removed 1 base from V and 3 bases from J, with 7 bases in between. Germline V gene data show CDR1 as SGHAT and CDR2 as FQNNGV. The CDR3 is 13 amino acids. Written as DNA, the CDR3 is TGTGCCAGCAGCTTAGTGGGAGGCTACGAGCAGTACTTC. Its translation is CASSLVGGYEQYF.

The V call is TRBV6-5, the J call TRBJ2-7; D may be TRBD1 (6 bases). V shed 6 bases and J shed 6 bases, with 15 bases lying between them. Germline V lookup: CDR1 MNHEY, CDR2 SVGAGI. CDR3 length equals 13 residues. The CDR3 region is CASSTTDRLEQYF. DNA for the CDR3: TGTGCCAGCAGCACAACCGACAGGCTCGAGCAGTACTTC.

The chain carries TRBV5-6 and TRBJ2-7, with 7 bases fitting TRBD1. The CDR3 runs 13 residues. Germline V lookup: CDR1 SGHDT, CDR2 YYEEEE. With 2 bases clipped from V and 5 bases from J, the junction kept 4 bases outside the gene matches. This CDR3 reads CASSFEGADEQYF. The CDR3 DNA sequence: TGTGCCAGCAGCTTCGAGGGGGCTGACGAGCAGTACTTC.

The chain joins TRBV6-1 to TRBJ1-2; D unclear. The CDR3 is 13 residues long. Germline-derived CDR1 and CDR2 are MNHNS and SASEGT. Trimming cost V 3 bases and J 3 bases, with 8 bases left between them. In DNA form, the CDR3 reads TGTGCCAGCAGTGACGGAAAGGACTATGGCTACACCTTC. Its protein product is CASSDGKDYGYTF.

The chain uses TRBV11-2 and TRBJ2-2; perhaps TRBD1 as D (6 bases). The V gene's germline CDR1 is SGHAT and CDR2 FQNNGV. With 5 bases removed from V and 6 bases from J, the gap between germline ends came to 16 bases. This CDR3 contains 15 residues. The CDR3 DNA reads as TGTGCCAGCAGCCCCCCGGACAGACTTCCCGGGGAGCTGTTTTTT. Translation gives CASSPPDRLPGELFF.

The chain combines TRBV7-2 with TRBJ2-7; 9 bases match TRBD1. CDR1 is SGHTA and CDR2 is FQGNSA in the germline V gene. The CDR3 length is 15 residues. With V trimmed by 5 bases and J by 3 bases, 8 bases remained unmatched. CDR3 DNA sequence: TGTGCCAGCAGCCAATCCGGGACAGGGTTCTACGAGCAGTACTTC. Translated: CASSQSGTGFYEQYF.

V and J are TRBV6-6 and TRBJ1-1; D not resolved. Per germline, CDR1 MNHNY and CDR2 SVGAGI (reference sequence). CDR3 length: 15 residues. V was shortened by 5 bases and J by 5 bases, with 18 bases between the two germline ends. The CDR3 spells CASSDALATETEAFF. The CDR3 DNA follows: TGTGCCAGCAGTGACGCCCTGGCAACGGAGACTGAAGCTTTCTTT.

The V gene is TRBV7-8, the J gene TRBJ2-7; weak D call: TRBD1 (7 bases). V was clipped by 5 bases and J by 2 bases, with 22 bases between them. Germline V CDR1 and CDR2: SGHVS, FQNEAQ. The CDR3 length is 17 residues. CDR3 protein: CASSLYRLRDSAYEQYF. The CDR3 DNA follows: TGTGCCAGCAGCCTGTACCGACTGCGGGACAGTGCCTACGAGCAGTACTTC.

This clone showed up just once. The rearrangement links TRBV7-9 to TRBJ2-7; a weak D match, TRBD1 (6 bases). V was trimmed by 4 bases and J by 2 bases, leaving 15 bases between them. The CDR3 consists of 15 residues. Germline values: CDR1 SEHNR, CDR2 FQNEAQ (reference sequence). The CDR3 spells CASSSIRDIPYEQYF. In nucleotides, the CDR3 is TGTGCCAGCAGCTCTATCCGGGACATACCCTACGAGCAGTACTTC.

This rearrangement joins TRBV7-2 to TRBJ2-7; tentatively, D is TRBD1 or TRBD2 (6 bases each). The CDR3 is 13 amino acids. From germline, CDR1 is SGHTA and CDR2 FQGNSA. Trimming removed 5 bases at V and 2 bases at J, with 10 bases between. CDR3 protein: CASSRGPTYEQYF. The CDR3 nucleotides read TGTGCCAGCAGCCGGGGGCCCACCTACGAGCAGTACTTC.

This clone was detected once. V is TRBV7-6 and J is TRBJ2-7, with 10 bases lining up with TRBD1. The J segment lost 7 bases and the V segment lost 3 bases, leaving 12 bases of the junction unmatched. Germline V gene lookup returns CDR1 SGHVS and CDR2 FNYEAQ. The CDR3 spans 16 residues. This CDR3 reads CASSLSRDRGLGEQYF. The DNA for the CDR3 is TGTGCCAGCAGCTTGTCCCGGGACAGGGGATTGGGGGAGCAGTACTTC.

This clone has more than one count but fewer than ten. J is TRBJ1-5 and V is TRBV2; no clear D. The CDR3 loop spans 15 amino acids. Germline V gene lookup returns CDR1 SNHLY and CDR2 FYNNEI. With 1 base removed from V and 0 bases from J, the gap between germline ends came to 7 bases. DNA for the CDR3: TGTGCCAGCAGTGAAGACGGATATAGCAATCAGCCCCAGCATTTT. Protein: CASSEDGYSNQPQHF.

The chain recombines TRBV14 with TRBJ1-2, with 8 bases identical to TRBD1. Unmatched junction bases numbered 4, after V lost 0 bases and J lost 4 bases. The CDR3 sequence is 15 residues long. Germline CDR1 SGHDN, CDR2 FVKESK. The CDR3 bases are TGTGCCAGCAGCCAAGAGTCAGGGGGCGTCTATGGCTACACCTTC. As protein: CASSQESGGVYGYTF.

The chain carries TRBV25-1 and TRBJ2-7; D is perhaps TRBD1 (5 bases). CDR3 length: 12 amino acids. V lost 3 bases to trimming and J lost 6 bases, with 9 bases between them. Germline V gene lookup returns CDR1 MGHDK and CDR2 SYGVNS. Here the CDR3 reads CASSDRVLEQYF. The DNA of the CDR3 is TGTGCCAGCAGTGACAGGGTACTCGAGCAGTACTTC.

About this clone itself: The junction shows a germline mismatch at one end, possibly a read error. This chain connects TRBV7-9 to TRBJ1-2; D is possibly TRBD1 (5 bases). Germline V gene lookup returns CDR1 SEHNR and CDR2 FQNEAQ (reference sequence). This CDR3 spans 12 amino acids. CDR3 region: CASTLGVYGYTF. CDR3 coding DNA: TGTGCCAGCACCTTAGGGGTCTATGGCTACACCTTC.

On this clone: At one end the junction does not follow the germline gene, possibly because of a read error. Other DNA sequences within the sample encode an identical CDR3. The V gene is TRBV7-2, the J gene TRBJ2-7, with D tentatively TRBD2 (6 bases). CDR1 and CDR2 (germline): SGHTA, FQGNSA. CDR3 size: 14 residues. The CDR3 DNA follows: TGTGCCAGCAGCCTAGCTACCGGGAGCTACGAGCAGTACTTC. It is translated as CASSLATGSYEQYF.

This sequence joins TRBV11-2 and TRBJ2-7, with 7 bases aligning to TRBD2. V shed 7 bases, J shed 4 bases, and the junction held 13 bases outside the gene matches. The germline gives CDR1 SGHAT, CDR2 FQNNGV. This CDR3 has 15 amino acids. The CDR3 DNA reads as TGTGCCAGCACCCCCGGAGGCGGGAGCGGGTACGAGCAGTACTTC. Its translation: CASTPGGGSGYEQYF.

The chain is built from TRBV7-9 and TRBJ1-2; weak D call: TRBD1 (6 bases). V dropped 5 bases and J dropped 1 base, with 17 bases sitting between them. The germline V gene encodes CDR1 SEHNR and CDR2 FQNEAQ (reference sequence). This CDR3 spans 16 amino acids. CDR3 nucleotide sequence: TGTGCCAGCAGCCCCCCTACAGGGTCCCTTAACTATGGCTACACCTTC. Translation: CASSPPTGSLNYGYTF.

V and J are TRBV5-1 and TRBJ2-3, with 10 nucleotides matching TRBD2. The V gene's germline CDR1 is SGHRS and CDR2 YFSETQ. Trimming cost V 5 bases and J 2 bases; bases outside gene matches: 11. This CDR3 region has 17 residues. The CDR3 bases are TGCGCCAGCAGAATAATCGGACTAGCGGAAAACACAGATACGCAGTATTTT. It translates to CASRIIGLAENTDTQYF.

This chain uses TRBV6-5 with TRBJ2-2; D remains unclear. The CDR3 contains 15 residues. Trimming stripped 2 bases from V and 5 bases from J, with 12 bases between. Germline V lookup: CDR1 MNHEY, CDR2 SVGAGI. The CDR3 spells CASSYGQFGTGELFF. The DNA of the CDR3 is TGTGCCAGCAGTTACGGGCAATTCGGGACCGGGGAGCTGTTTTTT.